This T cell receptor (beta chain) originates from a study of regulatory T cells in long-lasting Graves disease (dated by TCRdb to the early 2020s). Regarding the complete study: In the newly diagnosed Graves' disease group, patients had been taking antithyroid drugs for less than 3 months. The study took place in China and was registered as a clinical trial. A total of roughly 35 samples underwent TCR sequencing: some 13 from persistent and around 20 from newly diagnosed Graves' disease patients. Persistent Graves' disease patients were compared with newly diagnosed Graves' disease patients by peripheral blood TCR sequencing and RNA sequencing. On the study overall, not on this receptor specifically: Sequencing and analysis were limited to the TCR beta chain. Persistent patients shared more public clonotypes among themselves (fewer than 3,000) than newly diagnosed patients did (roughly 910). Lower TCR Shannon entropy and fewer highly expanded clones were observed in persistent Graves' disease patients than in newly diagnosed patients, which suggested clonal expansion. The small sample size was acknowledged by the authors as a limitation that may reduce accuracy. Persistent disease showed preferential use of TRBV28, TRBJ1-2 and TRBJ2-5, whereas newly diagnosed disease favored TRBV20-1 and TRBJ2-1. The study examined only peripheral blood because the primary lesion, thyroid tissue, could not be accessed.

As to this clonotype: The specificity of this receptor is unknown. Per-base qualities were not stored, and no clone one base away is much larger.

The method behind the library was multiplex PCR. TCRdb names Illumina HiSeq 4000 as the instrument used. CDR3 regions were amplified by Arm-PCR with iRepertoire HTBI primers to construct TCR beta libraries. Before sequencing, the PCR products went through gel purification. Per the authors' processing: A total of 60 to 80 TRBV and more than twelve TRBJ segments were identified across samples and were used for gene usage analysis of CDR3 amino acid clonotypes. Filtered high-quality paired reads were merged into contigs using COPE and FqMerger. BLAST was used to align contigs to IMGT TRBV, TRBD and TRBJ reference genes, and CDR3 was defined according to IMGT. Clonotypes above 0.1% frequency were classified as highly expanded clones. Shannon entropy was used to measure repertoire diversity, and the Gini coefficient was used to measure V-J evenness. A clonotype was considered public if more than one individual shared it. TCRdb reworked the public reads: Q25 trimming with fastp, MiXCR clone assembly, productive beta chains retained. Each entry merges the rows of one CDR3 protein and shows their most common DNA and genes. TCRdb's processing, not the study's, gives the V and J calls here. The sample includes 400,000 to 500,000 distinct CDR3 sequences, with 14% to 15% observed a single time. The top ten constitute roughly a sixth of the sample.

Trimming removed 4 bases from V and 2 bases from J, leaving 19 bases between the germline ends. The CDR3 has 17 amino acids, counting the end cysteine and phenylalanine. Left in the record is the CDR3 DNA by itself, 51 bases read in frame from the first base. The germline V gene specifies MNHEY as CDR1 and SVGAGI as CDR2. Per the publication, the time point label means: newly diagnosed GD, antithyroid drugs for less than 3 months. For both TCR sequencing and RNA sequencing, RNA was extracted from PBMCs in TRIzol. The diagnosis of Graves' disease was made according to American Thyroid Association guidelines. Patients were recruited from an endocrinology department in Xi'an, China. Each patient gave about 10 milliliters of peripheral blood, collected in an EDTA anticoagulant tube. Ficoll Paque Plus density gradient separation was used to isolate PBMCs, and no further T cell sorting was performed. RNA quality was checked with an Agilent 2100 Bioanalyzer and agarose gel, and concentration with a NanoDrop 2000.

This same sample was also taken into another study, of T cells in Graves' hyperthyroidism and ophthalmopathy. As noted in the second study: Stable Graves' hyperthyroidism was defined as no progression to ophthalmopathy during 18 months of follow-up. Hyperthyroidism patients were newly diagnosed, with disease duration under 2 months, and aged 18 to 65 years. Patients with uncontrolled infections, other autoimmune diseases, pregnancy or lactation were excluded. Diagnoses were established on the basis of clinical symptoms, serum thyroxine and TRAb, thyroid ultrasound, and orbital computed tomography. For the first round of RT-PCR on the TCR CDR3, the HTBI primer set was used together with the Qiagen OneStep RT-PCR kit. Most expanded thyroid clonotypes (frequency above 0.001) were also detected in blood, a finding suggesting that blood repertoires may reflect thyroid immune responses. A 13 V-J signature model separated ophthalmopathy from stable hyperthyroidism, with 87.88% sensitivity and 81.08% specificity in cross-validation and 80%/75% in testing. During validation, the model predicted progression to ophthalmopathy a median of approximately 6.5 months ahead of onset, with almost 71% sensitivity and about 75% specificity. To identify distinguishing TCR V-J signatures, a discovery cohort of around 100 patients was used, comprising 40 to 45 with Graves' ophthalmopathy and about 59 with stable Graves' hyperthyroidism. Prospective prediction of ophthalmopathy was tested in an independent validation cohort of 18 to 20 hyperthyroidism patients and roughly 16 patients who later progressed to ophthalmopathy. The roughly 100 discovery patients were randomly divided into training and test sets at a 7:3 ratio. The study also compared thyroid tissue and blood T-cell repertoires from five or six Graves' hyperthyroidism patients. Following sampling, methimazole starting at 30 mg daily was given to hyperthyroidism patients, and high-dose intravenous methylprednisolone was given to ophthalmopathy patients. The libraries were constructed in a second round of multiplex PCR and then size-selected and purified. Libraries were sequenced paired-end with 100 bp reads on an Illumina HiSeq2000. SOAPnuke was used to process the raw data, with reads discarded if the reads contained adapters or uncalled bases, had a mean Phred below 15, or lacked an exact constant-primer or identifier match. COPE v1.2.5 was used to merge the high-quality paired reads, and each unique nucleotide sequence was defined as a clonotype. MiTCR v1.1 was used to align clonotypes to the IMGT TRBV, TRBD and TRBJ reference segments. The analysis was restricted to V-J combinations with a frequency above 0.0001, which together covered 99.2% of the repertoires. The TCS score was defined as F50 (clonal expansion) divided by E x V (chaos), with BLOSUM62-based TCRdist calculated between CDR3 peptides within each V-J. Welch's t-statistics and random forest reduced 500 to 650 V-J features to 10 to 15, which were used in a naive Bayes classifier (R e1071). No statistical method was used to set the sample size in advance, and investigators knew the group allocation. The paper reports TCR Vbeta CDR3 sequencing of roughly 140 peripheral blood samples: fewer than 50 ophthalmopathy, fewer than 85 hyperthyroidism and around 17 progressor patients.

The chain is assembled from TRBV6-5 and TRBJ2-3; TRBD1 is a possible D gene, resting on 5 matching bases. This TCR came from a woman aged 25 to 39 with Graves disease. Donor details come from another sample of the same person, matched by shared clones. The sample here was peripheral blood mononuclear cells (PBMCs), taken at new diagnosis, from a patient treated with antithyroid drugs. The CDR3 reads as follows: CASSSQGSRSLTDTQYF. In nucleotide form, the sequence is TGTGCCAGCAGTTCCCAGGGATCCCGCTCGCTCACAGATACGCAGTATTTT.